This T cell receptor (beta chain) came from a study of CD8 T cells in Susac syndrome. The RNA input was about 0.45 to 1 ug, and it was reverse transcribed with random hexamers. TCRdb re-called the immunoSEQ multiplex PCR reads through MiXCR, storing one row per CDR3 protein. Among tens of thousands of distinct CDR3 sequences listed, approximately 92% were seen once. Sequencing was done on a sample of CD8+ T cells from PBMCs. The sequence was collected from a human donor in good health.

CDR3 in DNA: TGTGCCAGCAGCCAGCGCAGGACGGGTCAAGAGACCCAGTACTTC. Protein sequence: CASSQRRTGQETQYF. The chain combines TRBV14 with TRBJ2-5; D ambiguous. There are 15 residues in the CDR3. CDR1 and CDR2 (germline): SGHDN, FVKESK. With 3 bases removed from V and 2 bases from J, the gap between germline ends came to 13 bases. The full variable domain, its missing parts supplied by reference TRBV14 and TRBJ2-5, is EAGVTQFPSHSVIEKGQTVTLRCDPISGHDNLYWYRRVMGKEIKFLLHFVKESKQDESGMPNNRFLAERTGGTYSTLKVQPAELEDSGVYFCASSQRRTGQETQYFGPGTRLLVL.